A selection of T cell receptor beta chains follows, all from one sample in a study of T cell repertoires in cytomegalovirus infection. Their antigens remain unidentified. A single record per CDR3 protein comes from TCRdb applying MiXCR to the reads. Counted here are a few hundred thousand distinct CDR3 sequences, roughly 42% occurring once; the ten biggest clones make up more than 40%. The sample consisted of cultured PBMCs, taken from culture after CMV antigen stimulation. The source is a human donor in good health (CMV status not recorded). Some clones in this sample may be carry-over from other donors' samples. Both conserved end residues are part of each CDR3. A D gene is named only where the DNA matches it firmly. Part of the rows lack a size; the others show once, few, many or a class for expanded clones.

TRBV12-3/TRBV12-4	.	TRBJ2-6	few	TGTGCCAGCAGCGAGCAGGGGGCCAACGTCCTGACTTTC	CASSEQGANVLTF
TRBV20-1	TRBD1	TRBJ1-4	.	TGCAGTGCGACGGACAGGGGAGGGGAAAAACTGTTTTTT	CSATDRGGEKLFF
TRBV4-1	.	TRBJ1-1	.	TGCGCCAGCAGCCAAGGTGCGGGGGGGATGAACACTGAAGCTTTCTTT	CASSQGAGGMNTEAFF
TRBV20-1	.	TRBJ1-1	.	TGCAGTGCGGACACAGGAGTAAACACTGAAGCTTTCTTT	CSADTGVNTEAFF
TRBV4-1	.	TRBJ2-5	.	TGCGCCAGCAGCCCAAGGGTGGGACACTTAGAAGAGACCCAGTACTTC	CASSPRVGHLEETQYF
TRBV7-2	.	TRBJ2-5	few	TGTGCCAGCAGCTTTGGACAGTATGGGACCCAGTACTTC	CASSFGQYGTQYF
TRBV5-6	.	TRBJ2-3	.	TGTGCCAGCAGCTTGGTTGTGGGGGGATCAGATACGCAGTATTTT	CASSLVVGGSDTQYF
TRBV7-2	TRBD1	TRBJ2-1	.	TGTGCCAGCAGCCCGGACAGGGATGCCTCCTACAATGAGCAGTTCTTC	CASSPDRDASYNEQFF
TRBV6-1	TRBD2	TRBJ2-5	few	TGTGCCGGCGCCTTGGGGGGGGACGTGGAGACCCAGTACTTC	CAGALGGDVETQYF
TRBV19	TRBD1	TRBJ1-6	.	TGTGCCAGTAGCGACAGGGGCCCCTATAATTCACCCCTCCACTTT	CASSDRGPYNSPLHF
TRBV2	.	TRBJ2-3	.	TGTGCCAGCAGTGATCGGTCCCCCGCAGATACGCAGTATTTT	CASSDRSPADTQYF
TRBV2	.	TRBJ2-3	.	TGTGCCAGCAGTGAACGGCGGGTCACAGATACGCAGTATTTT	CASSERRVTDTQYF
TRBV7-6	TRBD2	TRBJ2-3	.	TGTGCCAGCACCCTTCGCGGGGGGACAGATACGCAGTATTTT	CASTLRGGTDTQYF
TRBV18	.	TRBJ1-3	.	TGTGCCAGCTCACCAAGGCAGGGGCAAGGAAACACCATATATTTT	CASSPRQGQGNTIYF
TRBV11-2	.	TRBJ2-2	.	TGTGCCAGCAGCTTAACGCTGCCCACCGGGGAGCTGTTTTTT	CASSLTLPTGELFF
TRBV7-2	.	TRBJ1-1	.	TGTGCCAGCAGCTTCCCTAACCAGGACAGAATGAACACTGAAGCTTTCTTT	CASSFPNQDRMNTEAFF
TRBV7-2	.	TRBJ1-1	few	TGTGCCAGCAGCTTGGGTACGGGGCACGCTGAAGCTTTCTTT	CASSLGTGHAEAFF
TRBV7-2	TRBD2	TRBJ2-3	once	TGTGCCAGCAGCCCCAATGGGGCGGGAGGGGCAGATACGCAGTATTTT	CASSPNGAGGADTQYF
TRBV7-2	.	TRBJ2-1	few	TGTGCCAGCAGCGCAAGTGGCGGGTACAATGAGCAGTTCTTC	CASSASGGYNEQFF
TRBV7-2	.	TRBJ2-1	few	TGTGCGAGCAGGGACTCGACATACAATGAGCAGTTCTTC	CASRDSTYNEQFF
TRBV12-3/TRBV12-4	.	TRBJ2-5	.	TGTGCCAGCACCCGAACGGTCGACCAAGAGACCCAGTACTTC	CASTRTVDQETQYF
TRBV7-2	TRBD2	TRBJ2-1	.	TGTGCCAGCGGTGCGGCGGGAGTTGTGAATGAGCAGTTCTTC	CASGAAGVVNEQFF
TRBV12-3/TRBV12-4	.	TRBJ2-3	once	TGTGCCAGCAAACCCCGGGACTTCACAGATACGCAGTATTTT	CASKPRDFTDTQYF
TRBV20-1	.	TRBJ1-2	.	TGCAGTGCTAGCCGTTCCATAGACAGACTTGTCGGCTACACCTTC	CSASRSIDRLVGYTF
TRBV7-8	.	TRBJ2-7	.	TGTGCCAGCAGCTCTCGAGGGGTTAGCTACGAGCAGTACTTC	CASSSRGVSYEQYF
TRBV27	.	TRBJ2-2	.	TGTGCCAGCAAACCCCGGCCCGGGGCTAACACCGGGGAGCTGTTTTTT	CASKPRPGANTGELFF
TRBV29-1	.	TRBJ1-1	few	TGCAGCGTCCGGGAGGTCACTGAAGCTTTCTTT	CSVREVTEAFF
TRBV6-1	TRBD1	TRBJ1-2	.	TGTGCCAGCAGTGAGACAGGGGGGAACTATGGCTACACCTTC	CASSETGGNYGYTF
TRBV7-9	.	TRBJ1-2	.	TGTGCCAGCAGCGTCCCCGGGGCCCCCTATGGCTACACCTTC	CASSVPGAPYGYTF
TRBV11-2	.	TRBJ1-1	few	TGTGCCAGCGGGGGGTATCAGATGAACACTGAAGCTTTCTTT	CASGGYQMNTEAFF
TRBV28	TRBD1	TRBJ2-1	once	TGTGCCACCTACTCCGGTCAGGGGGCGCCCAATGAGCAGTTCTTC	CATYSGQGAPNEQFF
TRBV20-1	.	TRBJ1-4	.	TGCAGTGTACTAAGGCAGTCTAATGAAAAACTGTTTTTT	CSVLRQSNEKLFF
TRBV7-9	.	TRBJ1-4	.	TGTGCCAGCAGCCTCCTCGGGGGCGGTGAAAAACTGTTTTTT	CASSLLGGGEKLFF
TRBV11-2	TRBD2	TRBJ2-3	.	TGTGCCAGCAGCGTGTCCGGGGGGGCCGGGGATACGCAGTATTTT	CASSVSGGAGDTQYF
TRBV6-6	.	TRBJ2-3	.	TGTGCCAGCAGTGAGGACAGTAACACAGATACGCAGTATTTT	CASSEDSNTDTQYF
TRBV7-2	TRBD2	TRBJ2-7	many	TGTGCCAGCAGCTTAGCAGGACTAGCGAGGTACGAGCAGTACTTC	CASSLAGLARYEQYF
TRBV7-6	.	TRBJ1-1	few	TGTGCCAGCAGCTCTGTGAAGGGCATGAACACTGAAGCTTTCTTT	CASSSVKGMNTEAFF
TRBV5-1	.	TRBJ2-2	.	TGCGCCAGCAGCTTGCACCCGAACACCGGGGAGCTGTTTTTT	CASSLHPNTGELFF
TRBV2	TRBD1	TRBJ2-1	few	TGTGCCAGCAGCCCGTTGACAGGGTCCCTTTACAATGAGCAGTTCTTC	CASSPLTGSLYNEQFF
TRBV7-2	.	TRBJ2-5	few	TGTGCCAGCAGCTTACCGGGGACCCAGTACTTC	CASSLPGTQYF
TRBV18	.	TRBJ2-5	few	TGTGCCAGCTCACCACCCCAGAGGGGGGCCCAGTACTTC	CASSPPQRGAQYF
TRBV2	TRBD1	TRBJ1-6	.	TGTGCCAGCAGTGGGACAGGGGGCTGGTCACCCCTCCACTTT	CASSGTGGWSPLHF
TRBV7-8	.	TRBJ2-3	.	TGTGCCAGCAGCCTTAGGGGATTTAAGCCAGATACGCAGTATTTT	CASSLRGFKPDTQYF
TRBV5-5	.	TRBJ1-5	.	TGTGCCAGCAGCTGGGAGACAGGGCCCCAGCATTTT	CASSWETGPQHF
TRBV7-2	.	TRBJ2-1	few	TGTGCCAGCAGCTTAGAATCCGAATACAATGAGCAGTTCTTC	CASSLESEYNEQFF
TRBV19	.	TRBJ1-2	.	TGTGCCAGTAGTATATCGCCCCGCGGGGTCTATGGCTACACCTTC	CASSISPRGVYGYTF
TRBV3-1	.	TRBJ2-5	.	TGTGCCAGCAGCCAAGAGAGGACAGTTCAAGAGACCCAGTACTTC	CASSQERTVQETQYF
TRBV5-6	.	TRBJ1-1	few	TGTGCCAGCAGCTTGGGCCGAAACAAAGCTTTCTTT	CASSLGRNKAFF
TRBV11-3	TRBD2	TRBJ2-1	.	TGTGCCAGCAGCTTCTCGGGAGGAGTTGAGCAGTTCTTC	CASSFSGGVEQFF
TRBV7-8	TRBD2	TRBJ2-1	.	TGTGCCAGCAGCTTAGGGACTAGCGGGGCGGGGGGGCAGTTCTTC	CASSLGTSGAGGQFF
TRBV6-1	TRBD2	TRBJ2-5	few	TGTGCCAGCAGTGAAAAGCGGGGGAGACTATTCCAAGAGACCCAGTACTTC	CASSEKRGRLFQETQYF
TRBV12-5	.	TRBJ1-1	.	TGTGCTAGTGGTTTGGTTGTAGATCAGAACACTGAAGCTTTCTTT	CASGLVVDQNTEAFF
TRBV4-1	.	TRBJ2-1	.	TGCGCCAGCAGCCAGGCAGACAGCTACAATGAGCAGTTCTTC	CASSQADSYNEQFF
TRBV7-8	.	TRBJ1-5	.	TGTGCCAGCAGCCTGACAGTTCATAGCAATCAGCCCCAGCATTTT	CASSLTVHSNQPQHF
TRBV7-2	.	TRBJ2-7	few	TGTGCCAGCAGCTTATACGGTTACGAGCAGTACTTC	CASSLYGYEQYF